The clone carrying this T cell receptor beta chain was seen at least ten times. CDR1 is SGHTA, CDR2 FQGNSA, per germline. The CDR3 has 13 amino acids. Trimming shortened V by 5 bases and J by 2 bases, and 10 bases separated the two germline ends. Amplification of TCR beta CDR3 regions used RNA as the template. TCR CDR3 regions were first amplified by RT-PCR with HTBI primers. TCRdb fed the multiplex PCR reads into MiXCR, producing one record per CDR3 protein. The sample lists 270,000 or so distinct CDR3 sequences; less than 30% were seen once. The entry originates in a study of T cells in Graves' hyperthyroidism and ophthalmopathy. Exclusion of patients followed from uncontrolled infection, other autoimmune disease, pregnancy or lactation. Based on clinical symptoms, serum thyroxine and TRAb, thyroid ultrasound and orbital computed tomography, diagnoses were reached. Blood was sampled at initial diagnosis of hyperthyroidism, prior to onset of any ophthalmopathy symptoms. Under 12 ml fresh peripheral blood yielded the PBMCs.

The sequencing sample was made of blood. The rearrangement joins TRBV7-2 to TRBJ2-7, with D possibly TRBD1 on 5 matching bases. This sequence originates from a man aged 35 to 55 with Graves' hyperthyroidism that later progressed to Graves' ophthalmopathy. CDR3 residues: CASSLQVTYEQYF. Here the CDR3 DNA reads TGTGCCAGCAGCCTACAGGTGACCTACGAGCAGTACTTC.